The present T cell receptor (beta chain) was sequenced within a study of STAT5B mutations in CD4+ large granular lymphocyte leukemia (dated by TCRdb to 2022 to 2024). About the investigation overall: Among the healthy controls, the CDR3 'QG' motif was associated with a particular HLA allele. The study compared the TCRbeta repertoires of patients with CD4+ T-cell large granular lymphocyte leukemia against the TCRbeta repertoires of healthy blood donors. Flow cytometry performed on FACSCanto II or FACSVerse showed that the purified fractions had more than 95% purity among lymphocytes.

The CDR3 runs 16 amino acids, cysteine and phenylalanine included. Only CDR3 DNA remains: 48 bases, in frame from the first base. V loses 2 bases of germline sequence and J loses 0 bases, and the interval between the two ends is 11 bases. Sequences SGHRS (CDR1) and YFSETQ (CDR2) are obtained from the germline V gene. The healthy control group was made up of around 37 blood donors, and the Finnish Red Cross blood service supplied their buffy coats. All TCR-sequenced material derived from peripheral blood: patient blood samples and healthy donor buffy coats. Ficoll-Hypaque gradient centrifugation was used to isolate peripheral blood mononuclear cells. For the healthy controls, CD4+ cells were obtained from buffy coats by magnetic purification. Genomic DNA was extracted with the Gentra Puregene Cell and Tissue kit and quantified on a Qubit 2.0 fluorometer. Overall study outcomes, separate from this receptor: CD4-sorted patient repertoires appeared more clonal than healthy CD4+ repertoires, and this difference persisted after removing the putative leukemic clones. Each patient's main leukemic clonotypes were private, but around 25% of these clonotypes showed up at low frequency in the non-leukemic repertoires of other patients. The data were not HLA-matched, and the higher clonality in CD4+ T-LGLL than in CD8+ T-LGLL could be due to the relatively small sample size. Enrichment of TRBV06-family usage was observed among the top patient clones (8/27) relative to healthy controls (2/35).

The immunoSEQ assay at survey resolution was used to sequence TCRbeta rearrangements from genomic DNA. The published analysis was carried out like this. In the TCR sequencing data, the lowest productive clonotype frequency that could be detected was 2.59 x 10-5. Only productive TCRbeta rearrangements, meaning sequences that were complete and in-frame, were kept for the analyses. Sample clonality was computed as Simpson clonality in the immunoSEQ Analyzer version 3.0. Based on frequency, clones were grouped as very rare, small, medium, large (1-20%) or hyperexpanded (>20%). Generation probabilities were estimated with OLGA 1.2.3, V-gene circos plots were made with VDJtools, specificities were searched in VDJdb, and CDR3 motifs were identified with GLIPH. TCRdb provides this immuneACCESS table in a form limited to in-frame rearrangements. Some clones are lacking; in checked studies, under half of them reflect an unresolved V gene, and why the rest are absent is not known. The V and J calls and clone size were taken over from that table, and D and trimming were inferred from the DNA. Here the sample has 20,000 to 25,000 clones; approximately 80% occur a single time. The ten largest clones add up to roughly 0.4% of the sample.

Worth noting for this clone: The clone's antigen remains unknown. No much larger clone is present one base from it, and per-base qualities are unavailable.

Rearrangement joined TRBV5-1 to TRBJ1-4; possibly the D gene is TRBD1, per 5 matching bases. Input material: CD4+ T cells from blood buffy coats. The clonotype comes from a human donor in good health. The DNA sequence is TGCGCCAGCAGCTTCTTTCCGGGGGCAACTAATGAAAAACTGTTTTTT. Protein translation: CASSFFPGATNEKLFF.